The text below deals with one TCR beta chain. Repertoires were generated with immunoSEQ multiplex PCR, while TCRdb's copy carries only in-frame clones and drops some. This table holds some 320,000 clones, about 88% found once. Germline loops: CDR1 SQVTM, CDR2 ANQGSEA. V was shortened by 4 bases and J by 8 bases, with 11 bases between the two germline ends. The CDR3 is 11 amino acids. Across 20 to 25 US areas, participants ranged in age from about 18 to 90 years. The data were taken from a study of blood T cell repertoires in COVID-19. The TCR sequence derives from a man aged 55-75 years who had recovered from COVID-19. The chain has TRBV29-1 and TRBJ1-2, with D tentatively TRBD1 (6 bases). Input material: PBMCs or T cells enriched from blood (not recorded which). Written as DNA, the CDR3 is TGCAGCGTTGTGTTCGACAGGGGCTACACCTTC. It specifies CSVVFDRGYTF.